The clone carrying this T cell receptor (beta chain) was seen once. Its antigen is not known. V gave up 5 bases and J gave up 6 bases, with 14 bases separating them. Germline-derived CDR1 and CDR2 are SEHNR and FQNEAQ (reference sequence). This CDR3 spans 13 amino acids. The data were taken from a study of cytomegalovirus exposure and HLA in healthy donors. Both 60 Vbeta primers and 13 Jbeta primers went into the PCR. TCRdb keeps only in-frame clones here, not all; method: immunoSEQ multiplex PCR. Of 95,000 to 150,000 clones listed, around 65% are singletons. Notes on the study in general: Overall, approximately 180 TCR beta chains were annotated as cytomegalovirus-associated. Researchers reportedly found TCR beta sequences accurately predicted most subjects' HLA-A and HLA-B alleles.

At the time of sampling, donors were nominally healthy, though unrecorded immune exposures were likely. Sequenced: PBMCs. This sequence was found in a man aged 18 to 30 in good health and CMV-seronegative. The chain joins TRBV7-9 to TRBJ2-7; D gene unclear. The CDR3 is CASSPTGIAEQYF. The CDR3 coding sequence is TGTGCCAGCAGCCCCACTGGCATAGCCGAGCAGTACTTC.